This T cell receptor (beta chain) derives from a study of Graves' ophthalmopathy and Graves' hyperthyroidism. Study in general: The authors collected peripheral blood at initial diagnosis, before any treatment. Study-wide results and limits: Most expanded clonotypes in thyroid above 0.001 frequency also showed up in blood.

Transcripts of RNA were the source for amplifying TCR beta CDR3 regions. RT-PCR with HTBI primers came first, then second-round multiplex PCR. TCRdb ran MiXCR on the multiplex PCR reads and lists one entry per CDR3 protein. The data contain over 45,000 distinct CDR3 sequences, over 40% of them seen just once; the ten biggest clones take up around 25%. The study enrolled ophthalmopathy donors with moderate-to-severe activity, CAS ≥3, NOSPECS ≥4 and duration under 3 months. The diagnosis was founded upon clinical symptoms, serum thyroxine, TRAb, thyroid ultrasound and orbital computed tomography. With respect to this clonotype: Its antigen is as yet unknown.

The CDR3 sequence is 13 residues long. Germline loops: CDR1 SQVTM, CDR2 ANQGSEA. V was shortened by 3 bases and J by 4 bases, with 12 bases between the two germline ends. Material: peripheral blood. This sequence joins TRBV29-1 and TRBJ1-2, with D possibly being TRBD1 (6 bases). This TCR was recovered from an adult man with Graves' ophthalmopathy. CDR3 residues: CSVEGGRSYGYTF. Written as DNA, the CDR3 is TGCAGCGTTGAGGGGGGGCGCTCCTATGGCTACACCTTC.